This note documents a single T cell receptor (beta chain) sequence. Its antigen specificity is not known. No clone much larger than this one lies a single base away; base qualities are absent. Evidence of autoimmunity was present in all CD3G-deficient patients, and the autoimmunity was more severe in two of the patients. At the time of testing, the patients were between 2 and 39 years old, and their CD4+ and CD8+ T cells had reduced naive proportions and increased memory proportions. CD4+ cells were FACS-sorted into CD25-high CD127-low regulatory T cells and CD25-low CD127-high conventional CD4+ T cells. About six individuals with CD3G deficiency made up the patient group. An international network of physicians spanning the United States, Europe and Asia provided the patient samples and clinical data. Ficoll density separation was used to isolate peripheral blood mononuclear cells. For the multiplex PCR, 52 forward TRBV primers and 13 reverse TRBJ primers were used, and amplification bias was corrected with both assay-based and computational methods. Rearranged TRB loci were amplified from genomic DNA by multiplex PCR within the immunoSEQ assay. TRB amplicons were sequenced on an Illumina HiSeq platform. Processing in the source paper ran as follows. Custom algorithms error-filtered the raw sequences and aligned the raw sequences to reference gene sequences, after which the immunoSEQ online tools were used for analysis. Frequencies of productive and nonproductive TRB rearrangements were assessed among unique sequences as well as among total sequences. Assessment of potential self-reactivity relied on the hydrophobicity of positions 6 and 7 in the TRB CDR3, along with their amino acid composition. Groups were compared by t tests, Mann-Whitney tests or two-way ANOVA performed in Prism software. Drawn from immuneACCESS, this table holds only the in-frame rearrangements with V and J called that TCRdb kept. Clones are partly lost; checked studies trace under half to an unresolved V gene and leave the rest unexplained. V and J calls and clone size are copied from that table; D and trimming were computed from the DNA. The sample records 6,000 or so clones, 85% to 90% of which are singletons. Around 1.9% of the sample belongs to the ten largest clones.

The record originates from a study of regulatory T cells (dated by TCRdb to 2016 to 2019). Study-wide context: The study compared T-cell receptor beta repertoires of sorted regulatory, conventional CD4+ and CD8+ T cells between CD3G-deficient patients and healthy controls. Beyond this particular receptor, the publication reports: Roughly tenfold fewer unique productive TRB reads were obtained from patient regulatory T-cell samples than from control samples. Regulatory T cells from CD3G-deficient patients had lower Shannon diversity than both autologous conventional CD4+ cells and control regulatory T cells. Patient repertoires showed restricted unique TRB V-J pairs and skewed V and J gene usage, most marked in regulatory T cells. Regulatory T-cell repertoire restriction varied between patients and was most prominent in the two patients with the most severe autoimmunity.

Counted from cysteine to phenylalanine, this CDR3 has 13 amino acids. Only CDR3 DNA is held: 39 bases, read in frame from base 1. Looking up the germline V gene yields CDR1 MDHEN and CDR2 SYDVKM. V is shortened by 11 bases, J by 6 bases, and the region joining them spans 19 bases. This receptor chain uses TRBV28 and TRBJ1-2, with no reliable assignment of the D segment. This sequence was found in a young adult with CD3G deficiency. The sample taken for sequencing was CD4+ Tregs sorted from blood. The DNA is as follows: TGTGCCTGCGGAAAACCGGCGCAGCATGGCTACACCTTC. Protein translation: CACGKPAQHGYTF.